The next 5 T cell receptor beta chains were all read from a single sample in a study of T cell responses to AZD1222 COVID-19 vaccine. Sequenced by immunoSEQ multiplex PCR; TCRdb stores in-frame clones only, minus some. The table includes more than 95,000 clones, 70% to 90% detected once. Sequences were derived from peripheral blood, sampled on day 0 of AZD1222 vaccination. The receptors shown here come from an adult in good health.

The chain couples TRBV5-4 to TRBJ1-4, with 7 bases lining up with TRBD1. Germline-derived CDR1 and CDR2 are SGHNT and YYREEE (reference sequence). The V gene end was trimmed by 2 bases and the J gene end by 0 bases; junction bases not matched to a gene: 10. The CDR3 is 18 residues long. The CDR3 region has the DNA TGTGCCAGCAGCTTTAGACAGGGCGGTTTCTCAACTAATGAAAAACTGTTTTTT. It translates to CASSFRQGGFSTNEKLFF.

This rearrangement joins TRBV7-2 to TRBJ1-2; D is ambiguous. This CDR3 spans 15 amino acids. V was shortened by 1 base and J by 0 bases, with 9 bases between the two germline ends. Looked up from germline, CDR1 is SGHTA and CDR2 is FQGNSA. Here the CDR3 DNA reads TGTGCCAGCAGCTTAGGTAGGGATCCTAACTATGGCTACACCTTC. Protein: CASSLGRDPNYGYTF.

V is TRBV18 and J is TRBJ2-7, with 8 bases lining up with TRBD1. CDR1 and CDR2 (germline): KGHSH, LQKENI. V shed 6 bases and J 5 bases; nucleotides not matched to a gene: 6. CDR3 length: 13 residues. DNA of the CDR3: TGTGCCAGCTCGGGAGGACAGGGCAACGAGCAGTACTTC. Its translation: CASSGGQGNEQYF.

The chain links TRBV6-5 to TRBJ1-1; TRBD1 matches 8 bases. Germline assignment: CDR1 MNHEY and CDR2 SVGAGI. The J segment lost 1 base and the V segment lost 1 base, leaving 5 bases of the junction unmatched. The CDR3 is 16 amino acids. The chain's CDR3 is CASSYWDRPRNTEAFF. CDR3 DNA sequence: TGTGCCAGCAGTTACTGGGACAGGCCGCGGAACACTGAAGCTTTCTTT.

The chain is built from TRBV9 and TRBJ2-7; D call uncertain. Germline V gene lookup returns CDR1 SGDLS and CDR2 YYNGEE. The CDR3 length is 13 residues. The V end lost 4 bases, the J end lost 6 bases, and 14 bases lay between the germline ends. The CDR3 DNA reads TGTGCCAGCAGCCCCCCGGTAGGGTTCGAGCAGTACTTC. Translating it yields CASSPPVGFEQYF. Using reference TRBV9 and TRBJ2-7 for the parts outside the CDR3, the full variable domain is DSGVTQTPKHLITATGQRVTLRCSPRSGDLSVYWYQQSLDQGLQFLIQYYNGEERAKGNILERFSAQQFPDLHSELNLSSLELGDSALYFCASSPPVGFEQYFGPGTRLTVT.